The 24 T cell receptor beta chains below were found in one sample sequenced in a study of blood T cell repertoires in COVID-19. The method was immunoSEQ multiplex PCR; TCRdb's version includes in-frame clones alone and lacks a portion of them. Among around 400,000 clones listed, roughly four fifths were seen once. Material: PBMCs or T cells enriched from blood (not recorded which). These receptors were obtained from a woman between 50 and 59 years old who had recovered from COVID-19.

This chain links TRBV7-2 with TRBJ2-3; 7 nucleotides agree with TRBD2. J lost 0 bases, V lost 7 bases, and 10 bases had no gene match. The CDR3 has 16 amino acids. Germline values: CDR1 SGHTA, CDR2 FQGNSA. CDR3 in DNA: TGTGCCAGCACCGGGAGGAGGGGCCCAAGCACAGATACGCAGTATTTT. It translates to CASTGRRGPSTDTQYF.

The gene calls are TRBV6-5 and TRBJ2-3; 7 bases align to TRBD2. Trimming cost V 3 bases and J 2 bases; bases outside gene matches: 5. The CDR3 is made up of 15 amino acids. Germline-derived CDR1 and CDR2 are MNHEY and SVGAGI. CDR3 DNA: TGTGCCAGCAGTTATGGGCGGGAGACCACAGATACGCAGTATTTT. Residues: CASSYGRETTDTQYF.

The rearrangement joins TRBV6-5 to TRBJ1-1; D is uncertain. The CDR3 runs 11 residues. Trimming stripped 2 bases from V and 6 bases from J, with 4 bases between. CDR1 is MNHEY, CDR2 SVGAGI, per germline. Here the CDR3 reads CASSYLAEAFF. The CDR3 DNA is TGTGCCAGCAGTTACCTTGCTGAAGCTTTCTTT.

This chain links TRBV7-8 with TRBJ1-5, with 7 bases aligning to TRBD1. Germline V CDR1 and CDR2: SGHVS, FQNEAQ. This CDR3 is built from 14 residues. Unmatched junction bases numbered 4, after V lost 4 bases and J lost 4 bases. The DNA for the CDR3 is TGTGCCAGCAGCTCACAGGGGTGGAATCAGCCCCAGCATTTT. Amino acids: CASSSQGWNQPQHF.

The CDR3 bases are TGTGCCAGCAGAGAAACAGGGATTAATCAGCCCCAGCATTTT. Protein product: CASRETGINQPQHF. The chain uses TRBV25-1 and TRBJ1-5; D might be TRBD1 (6 bases). CDR1 MGHDK and CDR2 SYGVNS come from the germline V gene. CDR3 length equals 14 residues. V was trimmed by 6 bases and J by 4 bases, leaving 13 bases between them.

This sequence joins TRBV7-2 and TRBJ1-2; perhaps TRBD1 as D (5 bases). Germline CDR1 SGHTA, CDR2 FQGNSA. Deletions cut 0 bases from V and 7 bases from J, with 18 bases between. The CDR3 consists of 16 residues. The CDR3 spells CASSLAGGEVDGGYTF. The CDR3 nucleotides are TGTGCCAGCAGCTTAGCGGGGGGGGAGGTGGATGGTGGCTACACCTTC.

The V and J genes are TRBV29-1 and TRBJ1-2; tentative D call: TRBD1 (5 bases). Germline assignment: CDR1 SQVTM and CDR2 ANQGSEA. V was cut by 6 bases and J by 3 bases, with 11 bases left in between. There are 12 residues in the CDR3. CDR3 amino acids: CSVPTGYYGYTF. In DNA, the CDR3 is TGCAGCGTGCCCACAGGCTACTATGGCTACACCTTC.

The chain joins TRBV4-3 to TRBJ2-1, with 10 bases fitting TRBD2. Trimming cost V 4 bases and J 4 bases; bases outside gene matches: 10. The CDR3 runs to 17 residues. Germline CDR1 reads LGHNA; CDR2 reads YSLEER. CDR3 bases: TGCGCCAGCAGCCCAGAATATAGCGGGGGGATGTACAATGAGCAGTTCTTC. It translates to CASSPEYSGGMYNEQFF.

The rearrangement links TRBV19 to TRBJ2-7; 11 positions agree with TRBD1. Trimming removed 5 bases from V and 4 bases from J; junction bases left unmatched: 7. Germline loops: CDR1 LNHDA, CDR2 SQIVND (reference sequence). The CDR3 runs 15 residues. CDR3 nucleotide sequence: TGTGCCAGTAGTTCGGGGACAGGGGGTGAGTACGAGCAGTACTTC. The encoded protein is CASSSGTGGEYEQYF.

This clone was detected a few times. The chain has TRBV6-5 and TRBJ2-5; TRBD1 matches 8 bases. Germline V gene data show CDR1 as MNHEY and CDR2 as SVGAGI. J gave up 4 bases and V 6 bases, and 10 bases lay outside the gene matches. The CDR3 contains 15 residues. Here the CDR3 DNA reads TGTGCCAGCAGCAGGGGTCAGACAGGGGTAGAGACCCAGTACTTC. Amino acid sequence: CASSRGQTGVETQYF.

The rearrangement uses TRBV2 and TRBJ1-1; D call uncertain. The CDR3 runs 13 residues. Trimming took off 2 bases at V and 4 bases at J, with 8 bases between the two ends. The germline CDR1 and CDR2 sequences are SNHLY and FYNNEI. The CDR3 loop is CASSERRGTEAFF. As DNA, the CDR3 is TGTGCCAGCAGTGAAAGGAGAGGCACTGAAGCTTTCTTT.

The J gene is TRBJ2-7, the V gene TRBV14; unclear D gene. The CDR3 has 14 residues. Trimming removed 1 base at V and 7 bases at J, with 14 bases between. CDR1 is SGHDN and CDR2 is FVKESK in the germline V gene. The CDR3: CASSQVPGFGEQYF. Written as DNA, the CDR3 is TGTGCCAGCAGCCAAGTTCCGGGTTTCGGTGAGCAGTACTTC. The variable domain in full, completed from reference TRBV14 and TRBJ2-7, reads EAGVTQFPSHSVIEKGQTVTLRCDPISGHDNLYWYRRVMGKEIKFLLHFVKESKQDESGMPNNRFLAERTGGTYSTLKVQPAELEDSGVYFCASSQVPGFGEQYFGPGTRLTVT.

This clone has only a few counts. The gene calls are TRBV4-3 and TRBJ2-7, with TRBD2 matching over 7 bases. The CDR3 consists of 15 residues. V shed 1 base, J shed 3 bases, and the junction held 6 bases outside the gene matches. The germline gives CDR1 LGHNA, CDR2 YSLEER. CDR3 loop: CASSQADSSGYEQYF. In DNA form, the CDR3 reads TGCGCCAGCAGCCAAGCCGACTCTAGCGGCTACGAGCAGTACTTC.

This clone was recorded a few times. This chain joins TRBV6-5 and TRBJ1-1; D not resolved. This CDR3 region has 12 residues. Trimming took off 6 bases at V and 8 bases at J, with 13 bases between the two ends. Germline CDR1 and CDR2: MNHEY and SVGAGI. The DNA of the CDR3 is TGTGCCAGCAGGCAGGTCGGTGCGGAAGCTTTCTTT. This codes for CASRQVGAEAFF.

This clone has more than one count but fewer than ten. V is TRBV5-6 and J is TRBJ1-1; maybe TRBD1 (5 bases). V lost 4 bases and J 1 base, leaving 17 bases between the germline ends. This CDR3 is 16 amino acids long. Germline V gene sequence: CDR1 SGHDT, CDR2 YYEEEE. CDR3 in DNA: TGTGCCAGCAGCCCGGGCCCAGGGCGTGGGAACACTGAAGCTTTCTTT. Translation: CASSPGPGRGNTEAFF. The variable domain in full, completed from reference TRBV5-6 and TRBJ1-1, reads DAGVTQSPTHLIKTRGQQVTLRCSPKSGHDTVSWYQQALGQGPQFIFQYYEEEERQRGNFPDRFSGHQFPNYSSELNVNALLLGDSALYLCASSPGPGRGNTEAFFGQGTRLTVV.

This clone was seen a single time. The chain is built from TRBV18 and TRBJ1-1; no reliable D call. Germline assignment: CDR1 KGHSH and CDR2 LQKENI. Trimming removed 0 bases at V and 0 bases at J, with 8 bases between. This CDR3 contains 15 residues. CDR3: CASSPPYRLNTEAFF. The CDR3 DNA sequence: TGTGCCAGCTCACCACCGTACAGACTGAACACTGAAGCTTTCTTT. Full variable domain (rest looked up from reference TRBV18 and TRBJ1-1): NAGVMQNPRHLVRRRGQEARLRCSPMKGHSHVYWYRQLPEEGLKFMVYLQKENIIDESGMPKERFSAEFPKEGPSILRIQQVVRGDSAAYFCASSPPYRLNTEAFFGQGTRLTVV.

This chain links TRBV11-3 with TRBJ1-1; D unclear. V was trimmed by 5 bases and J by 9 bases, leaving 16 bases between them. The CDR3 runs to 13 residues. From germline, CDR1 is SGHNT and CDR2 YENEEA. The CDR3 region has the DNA TGTGCCAGCAGCATGAGGCTGCAAAGCCAAGCTTTCTTT. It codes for CASSMRLQSQAFF.

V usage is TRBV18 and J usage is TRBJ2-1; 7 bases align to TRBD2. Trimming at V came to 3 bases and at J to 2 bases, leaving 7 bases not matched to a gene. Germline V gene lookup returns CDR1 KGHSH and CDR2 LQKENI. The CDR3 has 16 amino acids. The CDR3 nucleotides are TGTGCCAGCTCACCCGCGGGGAGCGGGACCTACAATGAGCAGTTCTTC. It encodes CASSPAGSGTYNEQFF.

CDR3 amino acids: CASSTPRSRGLNEQFF. DNA of the CDR3: TGTGCCAGTAGCACACCTAGATCTAGGGGACTCAATGAGCAGTTCTTC. The chain recombines TRBV19 with TRBJ2-1; possibly TRBD2 for D (6 bases). V gave up 6 bases and J gave up 6 bases, with 21 bases separating them. The V gene's germline CDR1 is LNHDA and CDR2 SQIVND (reference sequence). The CDR3 is 16 residues long.

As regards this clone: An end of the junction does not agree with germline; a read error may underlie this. The CDR3 DNA reads TGCGCCAGCAGCGTATACCGGGACAGAGCTCTCGAATTT. The encoded protein is CASSVYRDRALEF. The chain employs TRBV5-1 and TRBJ1-1; TRBD1 matches 7 bases. Germline V CDR1 and CDR2: SGHRS, YFSETQ. CDR3 length equals 13 residues.

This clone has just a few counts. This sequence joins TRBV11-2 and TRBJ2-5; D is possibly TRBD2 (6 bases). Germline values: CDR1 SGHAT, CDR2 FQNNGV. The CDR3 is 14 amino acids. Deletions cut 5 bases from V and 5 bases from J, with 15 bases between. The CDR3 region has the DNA TGTGCCAGCAGCACCCTACGGGGAGGCGAGACCCAGTACTTC. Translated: CASSTLRGGETQYF.

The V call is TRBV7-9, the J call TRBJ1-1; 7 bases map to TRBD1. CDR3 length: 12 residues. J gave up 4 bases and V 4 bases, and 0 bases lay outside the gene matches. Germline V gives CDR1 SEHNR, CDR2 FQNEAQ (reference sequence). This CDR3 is CASSSGGTEAFF. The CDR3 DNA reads TGTGCCAGCAGCTCAGGGGGCACTGAAGCTTTCTTT.

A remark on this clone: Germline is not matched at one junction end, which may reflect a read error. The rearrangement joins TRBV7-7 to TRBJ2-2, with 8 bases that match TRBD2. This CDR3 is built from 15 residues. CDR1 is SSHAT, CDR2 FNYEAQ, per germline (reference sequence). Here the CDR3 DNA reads TGTGCTAGCAGCTTAATCGGGACTAGTTCCGGGGAGCTGTTTTTT. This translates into CASSLIGTSSGELFF.

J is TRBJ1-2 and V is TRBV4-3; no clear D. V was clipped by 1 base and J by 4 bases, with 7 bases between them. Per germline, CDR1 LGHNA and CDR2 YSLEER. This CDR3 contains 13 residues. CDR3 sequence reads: CASSQALFYGYTF. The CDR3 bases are TGCGCCAGCAGCCAAGCTTTATTCTATGGCTACACCTTC.